A selection of T cell receptor beta chains follows, all from one sample in a study of early T cells in non-severe SARS-CoV-2 infection. TCRdb reprocessed the 5' RACE reads via MiXCR and lists one record per CDR3 protein. This table has approximately 67,000 distinct CDR3 sequences, 9.5% to 13% appearing once. Sequenced material: whole blood. The receptor source for this set is an adult who was a healthcare worker with PCR-confirmed SARS-CoV-2 infection or an uninfected control (not recorded which). The CDR3 runs from the conserved cysteine through the conserved F or W. Fields, in order: CDR3 DNA, CDR3 protein, D gene, J gene, clone size, V gene. A D gene is named only where the DNA matches it firmly. Not every row has a clone size; where given, it reads once, few, many or a size class.

cdr3_nt: TGTGCCAGTAGTATAGCAAGTCGGACTAGCGGGAGGGCCGATACGCAGTATTTT
cdr3_aa: CASSIASRTSGRADTQYF
d_call: TRBD2
j_call: TRBJ2-3
clone_size: NA
v_call: TRBV19

cdr3_nt: TGTGCCAGCAGGAGGAGTGAAGTGGGAGAGGAAGAGACCCAGTACTTC
cdr3_aa: CASRRSEVGEEETQYF
d_call: NA
j_call: TRBJ2-5
clone_size: many
v_call: TRBV7-6

cdr3_nt: TGTGCCAGCAGCTCGCTGACTAGCGGGGTGAACACCGGGGAGCTGTTTTTT
cdr3_aa: CASSSLTSGVNTGELFF
d_call: TRBD2
j_call: TRBJ2-2
clone_size: NA
v_call: TRBV7-9

cdr3_nt: TGTGCCACAAAGACAGCCCCCACTGAAGCTTTCTTT
cdr3_aa: CATKTAPTEAFF
d_call: NA
j_call: TRBJ1-1
clone_size: NA
v_call: TRBV10-3

cdr3_nt: TGTGCCAGTCAGAGTTCCGGGCTGAATCAGCCCCAGCATTTT
cdr3_aa: CASQSSGLNQPQHF
d_call: NA
j_call: TRBJ1-5
clone_size: few
v_call: TRBV18

cdr3_nt: TGTGCCAGCAGTTTTAGGACCCGCCCGGAAGCTTTCTTT
cdr3_aa: CASSFRTRPEAFF
d_call: NA
j_call: TRBJ1-1
clone_size: NA
v_call: TRBV6-2/TRBV6-3

cdr3_nt: TGTGCCAGCAGTTACTTAGGGGAAGGGGATGGCTACACCTTC
cdr3_aa: CASSYLGEGDGYTF
d_call: NA
j_call: TRBJ1-2
clone_size: many
v_call: TRBV6-5

cdr3_nt: TGTGCCAGCAGTTTGTTGGCGGAGGGACTCCAAGAGACCCAGTACTTC
cdr3_aa: CASSLLAEGLQETQYF
d_call: NA
j_call: TRBJ2-5
clone_size: NA
v_call: TRBV12-3/TRBV12-4

cdr3_nt: TGTGCCAGCAGCCGACCGGGGGCGGGGAGCACAGATACGCAGCATTTT
cdr3_aa: CASSRPGAGSTDTQHF
d_call: NA
j_call: TRBJ1-5
clone_size: few
v_call: TRBV6-1

cdr3_nt: TGTGCCAGCAGCGGGGCGGGGACAGGGGGCTACGAGCAGTACTTC
cdr3_aa: CASSGAGTGGYEQYF
d_call: TRBD1
j_call: TRBJ2-7
clone_size: many
v_call: TRBV12-3/TRBV12-4

cdr3_nt: TGTGCCAGCAGTTACAGAAGTGAGCAGTTCTTC
cdr3_aa: CASSYRSEQFF
d_call: NA
j_call: TRBJ2-1
clone_size: many
v_call: TRBV6-5

cdr3_nt: TGCAGCGTGGCTTATTCAAGCGATGAGCAGTTCTTC
cdr3_aa: CSVAYSSDEQFF
d_call: NA
j_call: TRBJ2-1
clone_size: many
v_call: TRBV29-1

cdr3_nt: TGTGCCAGCAGTAGGGGGGCCCGCTCCTACGAGCAGTACTTC
cdr3_aa: CASSRGARSYEQYF
d_call: NA
j_call: TRBJ2-7
clone_size: NA
v_call: TRBV2

cdr3_nt: TGTGCCAGCAGTGTCGCAGGGGGCCAAGAGACCCAGTACTTC
cdr3_aa: CASSVAGGQETQYF
d_call: TRBD1
j_call: TRBJ2-5
clone_size: many
v_call: TRBV2

cdr3_nt: TGTGCCAGTAGCGGCAGCGGGGCACCCCAAGAGACCCAGTACTTC
cdr3_aa: CASSGSGAPQETQYF
d_call: TRBD2
j_call: TRBJ2-5
clone_size: many
v_call: TRBV19

cdr3_nt: TGTGCCAGCAGCCAGACTAGCGGGAACACCGGGGAGCTGTTTTTT
cdr3_aa: CASSQTSGNTGELFF
d_call: TRBD2
j_call: TRBJ2-2
clone_size: many
v_call: TRBV3-1

cdr3_nt: TGTGCCAGCAACCGAGTAGTAGCGGGAGAGGGGGAGCTGTTTTTT
cdr3_aa: CASNRVVAGEGELFF
d_call: TRBD2
j_call: TRBJ2-2
clone_size: NA
v_call: TRBV6-1

cdr3_nt: TGTGCCTGGAGCGGACCCCCCTTGGGGCGGCGCTTC
cdr3_aa: CAWSGPPLGRRF
d_call: NA
j_call: TRBJ1-2
clone_size: many
v_call: TRBV30

cdr3_nt: TGTGCCAGCAGCGCGGAGGACACTGAAGCTTTCTTT
cdr3_aa: CASSAEDTEAFF
d_call: NA
j_call: TRBJ1-1
clone_size: few
v_call: TRBV7-9

cdr3_nt: TGCGCCAGCAGCTTAGAGGGGACCTCCCGGAATGAGCAGTTCTTC
cdr3_aa: CASSLEGTSRNEQFF
d_call: NA
j_call: TRBJ2-1
clone_size: NA
v_call: TRBV5-1

cdr3_nt: TGTGCCAGCAGCCCGGGACAGGGTAATAATAGAGATACGCAGTATTTT
cdr3_aa: CASSPGQGNNRDTQYF
d_call: TRBD1
j_call: TRBJ2-3
clone_size: NA
v_call: TRBV14

cdr3_nt: TGTGCCAGCAGTTTAGGGGGGGGGAGCACAGATACGCAGTATTTT
cdr3_aa: CASSLGGGSTDTQYF
d_call: TRBD2
j_call: TRBJ2-3
clone_size: many
v_call: TRBV12-3/TRBV12-4

cdr3_nt: TGTGCCAGCAGTTACTCGAGAGTGGTAGGGCAGTCACCCCTCCACTTT
cdr3_aa: CASSYSRVVGQSPLHF
d_call: NA
j_call: TRBJ1-6
clone_size: many
v_call: TRBV6-5

cdr3_nt: TGTGCCAGCAGTGAGTCGGCGGGGGAATTAGATGAGCAGTTCTTC
cdr3_aa: CASSESAGELDEQFF
d_call: TRBD2
j_call: TRBJ2-1
clone_size: few
v_call: TRBV12-3/TRBV12-4

cdr3_nt: TGTGCCAGCAGCGTAGGATATGTCGGGAAGACCCAGTACTTC
cdr3_aa: CASSVGYVGKTQYF
d_call: NA
j_call: TRBJ2-5
clone_size: few
v_call: TRBV9

cdr3_nt: TGTGCCAGCAGTCTCCCCGGGGAGACAGATACGCAGTATTTT
cdr3_aa: CASSLPGETDTQYF
d_call: NA
j_call: TRBJ2-3
clone_size: many
v_call: TRBV6-6

cdr3_nt: TGTGCCAGCTCACCAATAGGGGGATCCTCCTACGAGCAGTACTTC
cdr3_aa: CASSPIGGSSYEQYF
d_call: NA
j_call: TRBJ2-7
clone_size: many
v_call: TRBV18

cdr3_nt: TGTGCCTGGACCCTATCTTACGAGCAGTACTTC
cdr3_aa: CAWTLSYEQYF
d_call: NA
j_call: TRBJ2-7
clone_size: many
v_call: TRBV30

cdr3_nt: TGCGCCAGCAGCCCCTTTGATGGGAGCGGGAACTACGAGCAGTACTTC
cdr3_aa: CASSPFDGSGNYEQYF
d_call: TRBD2
j_call: TRBJ2-7
clone_size: NA
v_call: TRBV4-1

cdr3_nt: TGTGTCAGCAGTGGACGGCTTAGGAACACCGGGGAGCTGTTTTTT
cdr3_aa: CVSSGRLRNTGELFF
d_call: NA
j_call: TRBJ2-2
clone_size: NA
v_call: TRBV2

cdr3_nt: TGTGCCAGCAGCCCAGGGGGGGCCGGCCTCGTAGGGACTGAAGCTTTCTTT
cdr3_aa: CASSPGGAGLVGTEAFF
d_call: TRBD1
j_call: TRBJ1-1
clone_size: many
v_call: TRBV7-2

cdr3_nt: TGTGCCAGTGCAATTAGACTAGTGGGCAATGAGCAGTTCTTC
cdr3_aa: CASAIRLVGNEQFF
d_call: NA
j_call: TRBJ2-1
clone_size: NA
v_call: TRBV12-3/TRBV12-4

cdr3_nt: TGCGCCAGCAGCCAGGGAAGCGGGCCCACCGGGGAGCTGTTTTTT
cdr3_aa: CASSQGSGPTGELFF
d_call: NA
j_call: TRBJ2-2
clone_size: many
v_call: TRBV4-1

cdr3_nt: TGTGCCAGCAGCCCCACGGGTAGCCATGAGCAGTTCTTC
cdr3_aa: CASSPTGSHEQFF
d_call: NA
j_call: TRBJ2-1
clone_size: many
v_call: TRBV5-5

cdr3_nt: TGCAGCGTTGTAGCCGACAGGGGCCGAACAGATACGCAGTATTTT
cdr3_aa: CSVVADRGRTDTQYF
d_call: TRBD1
j_call: TRBJ2-3
clone_size: many
v_call: TRBV29-1

cdr3_nt: TGCGCCAGCAGTTACGGGACAGGGGGCTCGTTGCGAGAGACCCAGTACTTC
cdr3_aa: CASSYGTGGSLRETQYF
d_call: TRBD1
j_call: TRBJ2-5
clone_size: many
v_call: TRBV5-1

cdr3_nt: TGTGCCAGCAGCAATCATGAGCAGTTCTTC
cdr3_aa: CASSNHEQFF
d_call: NA
j_call: TRBJ2-1
clone_size: many
v_call: TRBV21-1

cdr3_nt: TGTGCCATCAGTGCGGGACAGGGGGCTACTGAAGCTTTCTTT
cdr3_aa: CAISAGQGATEAFF
d_call: TRBD1
j_call: TRBJ1-1
clone_size: few
v_call: TRBV10-3

cdr3_nt: TGCGCCAGCAGCTTGGTTTACGGGACTTACGAGCAGTACTTC
cdr3_aa: CASSLVYGTYEQYF
d_call: NA
j_call: TRBJ2-7
clone_size: many
v_call: TRBV5-1

cdr3_nt: TGTGCCAGCAGCTTAGAAGCCGTTAGCAATCAGCCCCAGCATTTT
cdr3_aa: CASSLEAVSNQPQHF
d_call: NA
j_call: TRBJ1-5
clone_size: many
v_call: TRBV7-2

cdr3_nt: TGTGCCAGCAGCTTGGGGGGGACCCCCACAGATACGCAGTATTTT
cdr3_aa: CASSLGGTPTDTQYF
d_call: NA
j_call: TRBJ2-3
clone_size: NA
v_call: TRBV5-4